This T cell receptor (beta chain) was sequenced during a study of shared clonotypes between healthy human individuals. Comments on this clone: The antigen is not known.

The naive CD8 fraction comprised CD45RO-negative cells positively selected for CCR7 and excluded terminally differentiated effector memory CD45RA+ cells. Germline CDR1 is MDHEN and CDR2 is SYDVKM. V shed 7 bases and J 3 bases; nucleotides not matched to a gene: 6. There are 14 residues in the CDR3. Sequencing used immunoSEQ multiplex PCR; TCRdb keeps in-frame clones, though not all of them. The data show under 600,000 clones, with 95% to 98% seen just once and around 0.3% held by the top ten. Study-level results: Clonotype sharing among donors was thought likely to change with sequencing depth. Inspection by rarefaction showed sorted-subset sequencing to be incomplete despite large depth. A limitation of the genetic and exposure-history diversity represented arose from few donors.

This receptor was taken from a man aged 30-40 years in good health. Specimen: naive CD8+ T cells sorted from blood. The chain combines TRBV28 with TRBJ2-7; 10 nucleotides align to TRBD1. Here the CDR3 reads CASIPTGGSYEQYF. The CDR3, as DNA: TGTGCCAGCATCCCGACAGGGGGCAGCTACGAGCAGTACTTC.